A selection of T cell receptor beta chains follows, all from one sample in a study of a mutant IDH1 vaccine in newly diagnosed glioma. TCRdb keeps only in-frame clones here, not all; method: immunoSEQ multiplex PCR. The table has around 130,000 clones, 80% seen once. Their antigen targets remain unknown. Sequenced here: PBMCs, sampled from a glioma patient whose treatment included an IDH1 peptide vaccine. These receptors came from a man aged 35-49 years with glioma. CDR3s include the opening cysteine and the closing phenylalanine or tryptophan. Each record gives: clone size, D gene, J gene, V gene, CDR3 protein, CDR3 DNA. D genes are given only for firm matches. Not every row has a clone size; where given, it reads once, few, many or a size class.

clone size: NA; D gene: NA; J gene: TRBJ2-6; V gene: TRBV25-1; CDR3 protein: CASSASGANVLTF; CDR3 DNA: TGTGCCAGCAGTGCCTCTGGGGCCAACGTCCTGACTTTC
clone size: NA; D gene: TRBD1; J gene: TRBJ2-2; V gene: TRBV2; CDR3 protein: CASRHYRGVANTGELFF; CDR3 DNA: TGTGCCAGCAGGCACTACAGGGGAGTCGCGAACACCGGGGAGCTGTTTTTT
clone size: NA; D gene: TRBD1; J gene: TRBJ1-5; V gene: TRBV27; CDR3 protein: CASSPNRGREPQHF; CDR3 DNA: TGTGCCAGCAGTCCAAACAGGGGGCGGGAGCCCCAGCATTTT
clone size: NA; D gene: NA; J gene: TRBJ1-2; V gene: TRBV6-5; CDR3 protein: CASSYSGLRSAYGYTF; CDR3 DNA: TGTGCCAGCAGTTACTCGGGGCTGCGATCGGCCTATGGCTACACCTTC
clone size: NA; D gene: NA; J gene: TRBJ2-2; V gene: TRBV4-2; CDR3 protein: CASSQVGQGYYTGELFF; CDR3 DNA: TGTGCCAGCAGCCAAGTTGGGCAGGGGTATTACACCGGGGAGCTGTTTTTT
clone size: NA; D gene: NA; J gene: TRBJ2-7; V gene: TRBV5-1; CDR3 protein: CASSLVQGSYEQYF; CDR3 DNA: TGCGCCAGCAGCTTGGTCCAGGGGTCCTACGAGCAGTACTTC
clone size: NA; D gene: NA; J gene: TRBJ2-5; V gene: TRBV5-1; CDR3 protein: CASSLDLVGTQYF; CDR3 DNA: TGCGCCAGCAGCTTGGATCTAGTAGGGACCCAGTACTTC
clone size: NA; D gene: NA; J gene: TRBJ1-2; V gene: TRBV27; CDR3 protein: CASSSTPYISGYTF; CDR3 DNA: TGTGCCAGCAGTTCGACACCCTACATAAGCGGCTACACCTTC
clone size: NA; D gene: NA; J gene: TRBJ1-1; V gene: TRBV28; CDR3 protein: CASSATGATEAFF; CDR3 DNA: TGTGCCAGCAGTGCGACAGGAGCCACTGAAGCTTTCTTT
clone size: NA; D gene: TRBD2; J gene: TRBJ2-1; V gene: TRBV5-1; CDR3 protein: CASSGLAGGKWYEQFF; CDR3 DNA: TGCGCCAGCAGCGGGCTAGCGGGAGGGAAGTGGTATGAGCAGTTCTTC
clone size: NA; D gene: TRBD2; J gene: TRBJ2-7; V gene: TRBV27; CDR3 protein: CASSPWSGSSYEQYF; CDR3 DNA: TGTGCCAGCAGTCCGTGGAGCGGGAGCTCCTACGAGCAGTACTTC
clone size: few; D gene: TRBD2; J gene: TRBJ2-7; V gene: TRBV4-3; CDR3 protein: CASSPQVGRYEQYF; CDR3 DNA: TGCGCCAGCAGCCCCCAAGTCGGGAGGTACGAGCAGTACTTC
clone size: NA; D gene: NA; J gene: TRBJ2-5; V gene: TRBV9; CDR3 protein: CASSVGQQETQYF; CDR3 DNA: TGTGCCAGCAGCGTAGGGCAGCAAGAGACCCAGTACTTC
clone size: NA; D gene: TRBD1; J gene: TRBJ1-3; V gene: TRBV4-2; CDR3 protein: CASSQTTDRVSGNTIYF; CDR3 DNA: TGTGCCAGCAGCCAAACCACGGACAGGGTCTCTGGAAACACCATATATTTT
clone size: NA; D gene: TRBD2; J gene: TRBJ2-7; V gene: TRBV19; CDR3 protein: CASSITSGGHEQYF; CDR3 DNA: TGTGCCAGTAGTATAACCAGCGGGGGCCACGAGCAGTACTTC
clone size: NA; D gene: NA; J gene: TRBJ2-1; V gene: TRBV9; CDR3 protein: CASSGLTLAEQFF; CDR3 DNA: TGTGCCAGCAGCGGCCTTACACTAGCTGAGCAGTTCTTC
clone size: NA; D gene: TRBD1; J gene: TRBJ2-7; V gene: TRBV13; CDR3 protein: CASSSTGTGTSTYEQYF; CDR3 DNA: TGTGCCAGCAGCTCAACCGGGACAGGGACCTCCACCTACGAGCAGTACTTC
clone size: NA; D gene: TRBD1; J gene: TRBJ1-5; V gene: TRBV19; CDR3 protein: CASSNTGGLNQPQHF; CDR3 DNA: TGTGCCAGTAGTAACACAGGGGGCCTCAATCAGCCCCAGCATTTT
clone size: once; D gene: TRBD2; J gene: TRBJ2-7; V gene: TRBV7-2; CDR3 protein: CASTPSGDEQYF; CDR3 DNA: TGTGCCAGCACACCTAGCGGGGACGAGCAGTACTTC
clone size: NA; D gene: NA; J gene: TRBJ2-7; V gene: TRBV9; CDR3 protein: CASSRGFSYEQYF; CDR3 DNA: TGTGCCAGCAGCAGGGGGTTCTCCTACGAGCAGTACTTC
clone size: few; D gene: TRBD1; J gene: TRBJ2-1; V gene: TRBV19; CDR3 protein: CASSTQGAYNEQFF; CDR3 DNA: TGTGCCAGTAGTACCCAGGGGGCCTACAATGAGCAGTTCTTC
clone size: NA; D gene: TRBD1; J gene: TRBJ1-5; V gene: TRBV27; CDR3 protein: CASSTYQGAVGNQPQHF; CDR3 DNA: TGTGCCAGCAGTACGTACCAGGGGGCGGTGGGCAATCAGCCCCAGCATTTT
clone size: NA; D gene: NA; J gene: TRBJ2-1; V gene: TRBV20-1; CDR3 protein: CSVTSNEQFF; CDR3 DNA: TGCAGTGTCACAAGCAATGAGCAGTTCTTC
clone size: NA; D gene: NA; J gene: TRBJ2-3; V gene: TRBV15; CDR3 protein: CATSRRQRGDTQYF; CDR3 DNA: TGTGCCACCAGCAGGCGACAGCGCGGAGATACGCAGTATTTT
clone size: NA; D gene: TRBD1; J gene: TRBJ2-3; V gene: TRBV6-1; CDR3 protein: CASSGDRSDTQYF; CDR3 DNA: TGTGCCAGCAGTGGGGACAGATCAGATACGCAGTATTTT
clone size: NA; D gene: TRBD1; J gene: TRBJ1-5; V gene: TRBV12-5; CDR3 protein: CASGSGQGGDQPQHF; CDR3 DNA: TGTGCTAGTGGCTCGGGACAGGGAGGGGATCAGCCCCAGCATTTT